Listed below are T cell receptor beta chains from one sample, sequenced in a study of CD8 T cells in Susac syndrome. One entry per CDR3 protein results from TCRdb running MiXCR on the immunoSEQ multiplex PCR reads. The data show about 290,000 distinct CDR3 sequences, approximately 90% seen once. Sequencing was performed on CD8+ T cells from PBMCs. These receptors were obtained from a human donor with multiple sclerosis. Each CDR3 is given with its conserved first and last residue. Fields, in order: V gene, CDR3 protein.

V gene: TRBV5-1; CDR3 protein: CASTTGANTGELFF
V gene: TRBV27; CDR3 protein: CASSSQLAQETQYF
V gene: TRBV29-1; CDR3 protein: CSVRREVNYGYTF
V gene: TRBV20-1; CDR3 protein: CSAPPWDTESTTNEKLFF
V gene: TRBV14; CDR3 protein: CASSDRGSSYEQYF
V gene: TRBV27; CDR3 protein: CASSFVASNEQFF
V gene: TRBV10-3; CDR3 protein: CAISEVGDSEQYF
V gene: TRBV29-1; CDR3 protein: CSVAPLAGFNTGELFF
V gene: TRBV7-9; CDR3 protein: CASSSGDGPYEQYF
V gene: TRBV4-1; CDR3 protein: CASSPPQDAWNEQFF
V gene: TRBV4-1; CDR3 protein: CASSQVRDYVGETQYF
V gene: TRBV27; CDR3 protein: CASSLSSPRSNQPQHF
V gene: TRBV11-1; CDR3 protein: CASSSLAGVHNVPQSSYNEQFF
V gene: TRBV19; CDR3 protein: CASSMDRGYEQAQYF
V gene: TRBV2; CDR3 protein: CASRELTDTQYF
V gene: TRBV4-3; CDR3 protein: CASSQGDRTGTEAFF
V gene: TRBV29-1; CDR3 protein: CSVEGAGDTEAFF
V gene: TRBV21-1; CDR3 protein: CASWESRETDTQYF
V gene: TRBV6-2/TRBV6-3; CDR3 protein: CASSSDGGGANVLTF
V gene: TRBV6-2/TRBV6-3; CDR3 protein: CASTERPSNSPLHF
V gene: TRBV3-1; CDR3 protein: CASSQVGTNNEQFF
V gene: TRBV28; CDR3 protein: CATKKTPISYEQYF
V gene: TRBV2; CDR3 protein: CASSPDRAGELFF